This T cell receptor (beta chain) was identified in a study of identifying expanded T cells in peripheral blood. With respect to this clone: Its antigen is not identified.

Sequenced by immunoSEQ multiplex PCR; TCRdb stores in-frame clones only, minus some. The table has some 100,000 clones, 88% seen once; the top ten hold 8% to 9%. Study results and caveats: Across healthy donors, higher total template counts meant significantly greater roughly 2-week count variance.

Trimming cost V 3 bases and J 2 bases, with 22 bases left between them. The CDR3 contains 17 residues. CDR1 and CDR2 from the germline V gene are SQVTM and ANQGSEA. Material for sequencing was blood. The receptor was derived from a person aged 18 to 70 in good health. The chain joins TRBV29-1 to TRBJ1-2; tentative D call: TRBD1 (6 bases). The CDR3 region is CSVDSFDPGQFNYGYTF. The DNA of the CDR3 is TGCAGCGTTGATTCGTTCGACCCCGGACAGTTCAACTATGGCTACACCTTC.